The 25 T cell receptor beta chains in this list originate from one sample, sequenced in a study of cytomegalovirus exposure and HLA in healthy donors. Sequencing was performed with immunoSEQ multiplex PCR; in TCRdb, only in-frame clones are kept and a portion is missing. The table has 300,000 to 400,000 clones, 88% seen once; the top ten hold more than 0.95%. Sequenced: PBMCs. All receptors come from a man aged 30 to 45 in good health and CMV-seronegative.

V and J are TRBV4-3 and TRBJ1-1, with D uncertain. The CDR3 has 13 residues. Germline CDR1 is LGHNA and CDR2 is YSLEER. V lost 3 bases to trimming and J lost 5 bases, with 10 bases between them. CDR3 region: CASSQQRLTEAFF. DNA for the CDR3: TGCGCCAGCAGCCAGCAGAGGTTGACTGAAGCTTTCTTT.

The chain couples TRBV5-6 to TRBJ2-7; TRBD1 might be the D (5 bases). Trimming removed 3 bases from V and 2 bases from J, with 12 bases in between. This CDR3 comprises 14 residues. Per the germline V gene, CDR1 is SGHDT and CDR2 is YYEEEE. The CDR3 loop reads CASSWAGLPYEQYF. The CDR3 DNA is TGTGCCAGCAGCTGGGCAGGGTTGCCCTACGAGCAGTACTTC. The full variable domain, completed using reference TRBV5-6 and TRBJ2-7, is DAGVTQSPTHLIKTRGQQVTLRCSPKSGHDTVSWYQQALGQGPQFIFQYYEEEERQRGNFPDRFSGHQFPNYSSELNVNALLLGDSALYLCASSWAGLPYEQYFGPGTRLTVT.

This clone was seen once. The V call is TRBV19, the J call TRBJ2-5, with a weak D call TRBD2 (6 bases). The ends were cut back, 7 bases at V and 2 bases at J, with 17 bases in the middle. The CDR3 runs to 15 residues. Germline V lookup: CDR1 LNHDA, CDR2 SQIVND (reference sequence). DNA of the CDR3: TGTGCCAGTAAGCCTCACGGGGGTGGGCAAGAGACCCAGTACTTC. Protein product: CASKPHGGGQETQYF.

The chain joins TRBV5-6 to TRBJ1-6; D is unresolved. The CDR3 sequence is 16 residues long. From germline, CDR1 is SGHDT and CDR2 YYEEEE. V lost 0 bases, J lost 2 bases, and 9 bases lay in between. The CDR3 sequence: CASSLAAETYNSPLHF. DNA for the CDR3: TGTGCCAGCAGCTTGGCGGCGGAAACCTATAATTCACCCCTCCACTTT.

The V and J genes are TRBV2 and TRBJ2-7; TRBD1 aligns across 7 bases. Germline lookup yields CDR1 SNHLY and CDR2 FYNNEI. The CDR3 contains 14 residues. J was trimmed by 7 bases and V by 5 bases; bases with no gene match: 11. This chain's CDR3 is CASSTRDRAWEQYF. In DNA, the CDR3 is TGTGCCAGCAGTACGAGAGACAGGGCATGGGAGCAGTACTTC.

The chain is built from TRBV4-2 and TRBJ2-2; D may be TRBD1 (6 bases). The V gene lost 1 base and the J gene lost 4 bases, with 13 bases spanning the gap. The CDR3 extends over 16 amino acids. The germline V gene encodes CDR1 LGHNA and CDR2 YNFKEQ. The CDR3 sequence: CASSQVTGLPTGELFF. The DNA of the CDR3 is TGTGCCAGCAGCCAAGTTACAGGGTTGCCCACCGGGGAGCTGTTTTTT.

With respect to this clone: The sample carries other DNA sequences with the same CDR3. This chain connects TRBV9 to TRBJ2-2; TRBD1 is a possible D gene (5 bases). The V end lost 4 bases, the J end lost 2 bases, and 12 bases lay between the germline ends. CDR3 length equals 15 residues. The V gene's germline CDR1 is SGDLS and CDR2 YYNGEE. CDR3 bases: TGTGCCAGCAGCCCAAGGACACTAAACACCGGGGAGCTGTTTTTT. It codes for CASSPRTLNTGELFF.

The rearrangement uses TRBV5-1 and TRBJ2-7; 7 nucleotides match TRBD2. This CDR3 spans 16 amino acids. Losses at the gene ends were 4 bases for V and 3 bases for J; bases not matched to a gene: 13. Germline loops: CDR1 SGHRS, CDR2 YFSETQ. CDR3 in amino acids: CASSPPGGGVIYEQYF. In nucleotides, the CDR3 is TGCGCCAGCAGCCCACCCGGGGGAGGGGTTATCTACGAGCAGTACTTC.

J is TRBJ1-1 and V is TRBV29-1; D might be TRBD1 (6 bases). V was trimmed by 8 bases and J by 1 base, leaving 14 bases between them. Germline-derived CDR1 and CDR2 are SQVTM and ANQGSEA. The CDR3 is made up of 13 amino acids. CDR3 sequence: CSLWVTGNTEAFF. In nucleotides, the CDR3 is TGCAGCCTGTGGGTGACAGGGAACACTGAAGCTTTCTTT.

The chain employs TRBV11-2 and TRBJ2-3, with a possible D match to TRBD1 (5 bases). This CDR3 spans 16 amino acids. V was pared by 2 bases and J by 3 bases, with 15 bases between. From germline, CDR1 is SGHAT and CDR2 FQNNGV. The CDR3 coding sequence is TGTGCCAGCAGCTTATTAGGTGGAAGGGGTACAGATACGCAGTATTTT. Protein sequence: CASSLLGGRGTDTQYF.

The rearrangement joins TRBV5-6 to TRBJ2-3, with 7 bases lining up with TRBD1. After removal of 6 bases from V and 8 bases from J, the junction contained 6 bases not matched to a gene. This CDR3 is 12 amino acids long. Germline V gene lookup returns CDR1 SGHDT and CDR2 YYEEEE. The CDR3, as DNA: TGTGCCAGCAATGTGGACAGGCTTACGCAGTATTTT. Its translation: CASNVDRLTQYF.

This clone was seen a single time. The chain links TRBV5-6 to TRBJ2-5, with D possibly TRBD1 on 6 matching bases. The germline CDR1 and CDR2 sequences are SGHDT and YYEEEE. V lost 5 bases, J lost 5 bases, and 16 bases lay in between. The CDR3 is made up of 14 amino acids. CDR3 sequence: CASRETGTVETQYF. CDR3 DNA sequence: TGTGCCAGCAGGGAAACAGGGACGGTGGAGACCCAGTACTTC. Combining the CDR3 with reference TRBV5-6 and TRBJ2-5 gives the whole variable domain DAGVTQSPTHLIKTRGQQVTLRCSPKSGHDTVSWYQQALGQGPQFIFQYYEEEERQRGNFPDRFSGHQFPNYSSELNVNALLLGDSALYLCASRETGTVETQYFGPGTRLLVL.

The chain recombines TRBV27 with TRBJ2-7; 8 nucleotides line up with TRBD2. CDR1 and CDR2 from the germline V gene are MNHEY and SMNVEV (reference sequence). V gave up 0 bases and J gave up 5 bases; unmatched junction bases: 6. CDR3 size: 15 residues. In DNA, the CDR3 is TGTGCCAGCAGTTTATCGGTTAGCGGGGTCCACGAGCAGTACTTC. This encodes CASSLSVSGVHEQYF.

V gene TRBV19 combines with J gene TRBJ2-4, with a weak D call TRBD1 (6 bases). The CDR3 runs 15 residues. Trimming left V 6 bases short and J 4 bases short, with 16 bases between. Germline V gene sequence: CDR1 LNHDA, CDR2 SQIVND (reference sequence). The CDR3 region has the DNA TGTGCCAGTAGACAGGACTCAGGACAGAAAAACATTCAGTACTTC. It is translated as CASRQDSGQKNIQYF.

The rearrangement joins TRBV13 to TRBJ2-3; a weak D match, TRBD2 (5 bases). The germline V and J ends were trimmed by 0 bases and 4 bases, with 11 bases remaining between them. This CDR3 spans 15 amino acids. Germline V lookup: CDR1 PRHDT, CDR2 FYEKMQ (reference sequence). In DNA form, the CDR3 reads TGTGCCAGCAGCTTAGGGGACTGGAACTCAGATACGCAGTATTTT. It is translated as CASSLGDWNSDTQYF.

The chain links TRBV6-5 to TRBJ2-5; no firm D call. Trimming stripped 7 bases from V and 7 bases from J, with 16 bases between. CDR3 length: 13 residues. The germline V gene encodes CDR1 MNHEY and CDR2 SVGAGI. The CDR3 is CASTDTFPGTQYF. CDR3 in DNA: TGTGCCAGCACCGACACCTTCCCAGGGACCCAGTACTTC.

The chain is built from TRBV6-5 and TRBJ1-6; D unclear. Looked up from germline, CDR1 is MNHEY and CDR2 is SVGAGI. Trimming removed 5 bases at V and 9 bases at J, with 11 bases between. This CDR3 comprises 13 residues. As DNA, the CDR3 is TGTGCCAGCAGTGATTTGAGAGGTTCACCCCTCCACTTT. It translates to CASSDLRGSPLHF.

The CDR3 sequence: CASSEQGLTVETQYF. CDR3 nucleotide sequence: TGTGCCAGCAGTGAACAGGGGCTTACAGTGGAGACCCAGTACTTC. This chain connects TRBV2 to TRBJ2-5, with D possibly TRBD1 on 6 matching bases. Trimming removed 2 bases from V and 5 bases from J, with 15 bases in between. CDR3 length: 15 residues. The germline gives CDR1 SNHLY, CDR2 FYNNEI.

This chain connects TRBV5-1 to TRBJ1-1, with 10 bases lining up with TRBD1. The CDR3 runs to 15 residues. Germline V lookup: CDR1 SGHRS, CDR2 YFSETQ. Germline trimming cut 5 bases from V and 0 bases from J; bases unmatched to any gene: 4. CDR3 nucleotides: TGCGCCAGCAGTGCGGGACAGGGGATGAACACTGAAGCTTTCTTT. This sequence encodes CASSAGQGMNTEAFF.

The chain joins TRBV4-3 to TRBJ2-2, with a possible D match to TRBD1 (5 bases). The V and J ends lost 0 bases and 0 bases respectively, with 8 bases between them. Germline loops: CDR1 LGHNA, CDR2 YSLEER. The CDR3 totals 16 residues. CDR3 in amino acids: CASSQDWTTNTGELFF. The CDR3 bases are TGCGCCAGCAGCCAAGATTGGACAACGAACACCGGGGAGCTGTTTTTT.

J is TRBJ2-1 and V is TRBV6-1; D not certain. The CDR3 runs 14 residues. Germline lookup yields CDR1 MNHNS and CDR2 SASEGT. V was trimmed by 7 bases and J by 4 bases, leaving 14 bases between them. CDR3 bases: TGTGCCAGCAAGATTTTGGCATCTTACAATGAGCAGTTCTTC. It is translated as CASKILASYNEQFF.

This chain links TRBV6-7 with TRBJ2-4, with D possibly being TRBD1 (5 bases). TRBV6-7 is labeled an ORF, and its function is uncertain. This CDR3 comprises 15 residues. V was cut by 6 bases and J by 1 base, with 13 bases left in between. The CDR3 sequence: CASSPGCGAKNIQYF. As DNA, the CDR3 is TGTGCCAGCAGCCCAGGGTGTGGGGCCAAAAACATTCAGTACTTC.

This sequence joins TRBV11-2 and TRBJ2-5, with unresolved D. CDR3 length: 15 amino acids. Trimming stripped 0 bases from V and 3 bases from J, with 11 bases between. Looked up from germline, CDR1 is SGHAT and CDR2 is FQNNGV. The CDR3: CASSLDLTREETQYF. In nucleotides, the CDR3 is TGTGCCAGCAGCTTAGATTTGACCCGGGAAGAGACCCAGTACTTC.

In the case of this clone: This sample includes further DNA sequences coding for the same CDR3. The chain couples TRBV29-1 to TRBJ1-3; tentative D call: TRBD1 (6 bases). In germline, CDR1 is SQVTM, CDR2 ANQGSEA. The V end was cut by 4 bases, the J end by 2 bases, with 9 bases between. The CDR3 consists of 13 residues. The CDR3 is CSVGQGTGNTIYF. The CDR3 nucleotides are TGCAGCGTTGGCCAGGGGACTGGAAACACCATATATTTT.

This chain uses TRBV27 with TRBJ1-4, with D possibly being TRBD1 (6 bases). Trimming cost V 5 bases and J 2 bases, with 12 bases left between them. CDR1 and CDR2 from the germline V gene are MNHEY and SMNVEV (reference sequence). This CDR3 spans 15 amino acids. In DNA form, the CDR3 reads TGTGCCAGCAGTGTGATGGGGGCCACTAATGAAAAACTGTTTTTT. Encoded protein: CASSVMGATNEKLFF.